The 19 T cell receptor beta chains below were found in one sample sequenced in a study of technical replicates of blood from a handful of donors. The repertoire was sequenced with immunoSEQ multiplex PCR; TCRdb's copy has only in-frame clones and lacks some. The profile shows 85,000 to 100,000 clones, around 95% of them singletons. Sequencing was performed on T cells isolated from PBMCs. Source of these receptors: a human donor in good health.

This sequence joins TRBV5-1 and TRBJ2-2; D may be TRBD2 (5 bases). Germline V gene sequence: CDR1 SGHRS, CDR2 YFSETQ. V dropped 4 bases and J dropped 7 bases, with 8 bases sitting between them. This CDR3 is built from 12 residues. CDR3 in DNA: TGCGCCAGCAGCCAAGAGGGCGGGGAGCTGTTTTTT. Protein sequence: CASSQEGGELFF.

The rearrangement uses TRBV12-5 and TRBJ1-3; 7 bases fit TRBD1. Germline-derived CDR1 and CDR2 are LGHNT and FRNRAP. The CDR3 covers 17 residues. The trim removed 0 bases at V and 0 bases at J, leaving 5 bases unmatched. CDR3 sequence (DNA): TGTGCTAGTGGTTTGGTCATGGGACAGCTCTCTGGAAACACCATATATTTT. The encoded protein is CASGLVMGQLSGNTIYF.

The chain employs TRBV4-1 and TRBJ2-7, with 7 bases aligning to TRBD1. J lost 0 bases, V lost 3 bases, and 8 bases had no gene match. This CDR3 has 16 residues. CDR1 and CDR2 from the germline V gene are MGHRA and YSYEKL. As DNA, the CDR3 is TGCGCCAGCAGCCACCCCCGGGACAGTTCCTCCTACGAGCAGTACTTC. It encodes CASSHPRDSSSYEQYF.

This clone appeared a few times. This chain uses TRBV6-1 with TRBJ1-1; no definite D call. V was trimmed by 3 bases and J by 8 bases, leaving 7 bases between them. Germline CDR1 MNHNS, CDR2 SASEGT. The CDR3 length is 11 residues. CDR3 bases: TGTGCCAGCAGTGAGTTAGAGGAAGCTTTCTTT. It is translated as CASSELEEAFF.

This clone was seen just once. The J gene is TRBJ2-2, the V gene TRBV28; 10 bases align to TRBD2. The CDR3 has 15 amino acids. V dropped 6 bases and J dropped 6; count of bases not matched to a gene: 7. Germline loops: CDR1 MDHEN, CDR2 SYDVKM. CDR3 sequence: CASSVGTSVPGELFF. The CDR3 DNA sequence: TGTGCCAGCAGCGTCGGGACTAGCGTGCCCGGGGAGCTGTTTTTT.

This sequence joins TRBV4-1 and TRBJ2-1; the D gene is possibly TRBD2 (6 bases). Germline CDR1 and CDR2: MGHRA and YSYEKL. The V end lost 2 bases, the J end lost 8 bases, and 19 bases lay between the germline ends. This CDR3 is 16 amino acids long. The CDR3 DNA reads TGCGCCAGCAGCCAATGGAGGGAGTCGTATCGGGATGAGCAGTTCTTC. Its translation is CASSQWRESYRDEQFF.

This chain connects TRBV30 to TRBJ1-5; 7 bases align to TRBD1. Per germline, CDR1 GTSNPN and CDR2 SVGIG (reference sequence). V trimming: 3 bases; J trimming: 7 bases; junction bases outside the gene matches: 3. The length of the CDR3 is 12 residues. CDR3 nucleotide sequence: TGTGCCTGGAGGACAGGGAACCAGCCCCAGCATTTT. Its translation: CAWRTGNQPQHF. Supplemented by reference TRBV30 and TRBJ1-5, the full variable domain reads SQTIHQWPATLVQPVGSPLSLECTVEGTSNPNLYWYRQAAGRGLQLLFYSVGIGQISSEVPQNLSASRPQDRQFILSSKKLLLSDSGFYLCAWRTGNQPQHFGDGTRLSIL.

The rearrangement joins TRBV6-5 to TRBJ2-3; tentatively, D is TRBD1 (6 bases). This CDR3 comprises 16 residues. The V gene's germline CDR1 is MNHEY and CDR2 SVGAGI. Trimming took 0 bases from V and 2 from J, leaving 12 bases between them. CDR3 DNA: TGTGCCAGCAGTTACTCGAGTACAGGGTCCACAGATACGCAGTATTTT. It yields the protein CASSYSSTGSTDTQYF.

The chain joins TRBV28 to TRBJ2-7; TRBD2 agrees at 13 bases. V dropped 3 bases and J dropped 2; count of bases not matched to a gene: 13. The CDR3 length is 19 residues. In germline, CDR1 is MDHEN, CDR2 SYDVKM. CDR3 protein: CASSFYSSPGLAGTYEQYF. The CDR3 DNA reads as TGTGCCAGCAGTTTCTACAGCTCACCGGGACTAGCGGGGACCTACGAGCAGTACTTC. The whole variable domain, filled in from reference TRBV28 and TRBJ2-7, reads DVKVTQSSRYLVKRTGEKVFLECVQDMDHENMFWYRQDPGLGLRLIYFSYDVKMKEKGDIPEGYSVSREKKERFSLILESASTNQTSMYLCASSFYSSPGLAGTYEQYFGPGTRLTVT.

The chain uses TRBV7-2 and TRBJ2-3; TRBD1 might be the D (5 bases). Trimming cost V 3 bases and J 2 bases, with 12 bases left between them. The germline V gene encodes CDR1 SGHTA and CDR2 FQGNSA. CDR3 size: 15 residues. The CDR3 protein is CASSFRGRDTDTQYF. CDR3 nucleotide sequence: TGTGCCAGCAGCTTTAGGGGTCGTGACACAGATACGCAGTATTTT.

This rearrangement joins TRBV6-5 to TRBJ1-5; weak D call: TRBD1 (5 bases). The length of the CDR3 is 15 residues. V lost 6 bases, J lost 9 bases, and 21 bases lay in between. The germline V gene has CDR1 MNHEY and CDR2 SVGAGI. CDR3 loop: CASSPGTGREGPQHF. CDR3 nucleotides: TGTGCCAGCAGCCCCGGGACTGGGAGGGAGGGGCCCCAGCATTTT.

The chain has TRBV28 and TRBJ2-7, with TRBD1 matching 10 bases. Germline trimming cut 7 bases from V and 3 bases from J; bases unmatched to any gene: 6. From germline, CDR1 is MDHEN and CDR2 SYDVKM. CDR3 length equals 14 residues. CDR3: CASTGTGVFYEQYF. The CDR3 DNA reads as TGTGCCAGCACCGGGACAGGGGTCTTCTACGAGCAGTACTTC.

In the case of this clone: A junction boundary mismatches the germline segment, possibly from a read error. Other nucleotide sequences from this sample produce the same CDR3. The chain joins TRBV6-1 to TRBJ1-6; 8 bases agree with TRBD1. Germline lookup yields CDR1 MNHNS and CDR2 SASEGT. The CDR3 has 14 residues. CDR3 amino acids: CASSWTGYNSPLHF. The DNA for the CDR3 is TGTGCCAGCAGTTGGACAGGGTATAATTCGCCCCTCCACTTT.

This chain uses TRBV27 with TRBJ2-7; possible D gene TRBD1, 5 bases. The ends were cut back, 3 bases at V and 3 bases at J, with 9 bases in the middle. This CDR3 is built from 13 residues. Germline CDR1 reads MNHEY; CDR2 reads SMNVEV (reference sequence). The CDR3 DNA is TGTGCCAGCAGTTTTCTTGACAGCTACGAGCAGTACTTC. Translating it yields CASSFLDSYEQYF.

The chain carries TRBV5-1 and TRBJ2-1; D not certain. Germline assignment: CDR1 SGHRS and CDR2 YFSETQ. The V and J ends lost 2 bases and 4 bases respectively, with 4 bases between them. CDR3 size: 12 residues. The DNA for the CDR3 is TGCGCCAGCAGCTTACGGTACAATGAGCAGTTCTTC. This codes for CASSLRYNEQFF.

This clone appeared a single time. The V call is TRBV7-9, the J call TRBJ2-3; possibly TRBD1 for D (5 bases). The germline gives CDR1 SEHNR, CDR2 FQNEAQ (reference sequence). The CDR3 is made up of 12 amino acids. The germline V and J ends were trimmed by 9 bases and 3 bases, with 10 bases remaining between them. The CDR3: CASSRQTDTQYF. The DNA of the CDR3 is TGTGCCAGTTCACGACAGACAGATACGCAGTATTTT.

V gene TRBV5-5 combines with J gene TRBJ2-3, with 10 bases fitting TRBD2. CDR1 and CDR2 from the germline V gene are SGHKS and YYEKEE (reference sequence). Trimming took 2 bases from V and 2 from J; bases not matched to a gene: 5. The CDR3 extends over 16 amino acids. CDR3 amino acids: CASSFLLAGVTDTQYF. In nucleotides, the CDR3 is TGTGCCAGCAGCTTCCTCCTAGCGGGGGTCACAGATACGCAGTATTTT.

This chain links TRBV6-5 with TRBJ1-2; the D is unclear. Per the germline V gene, CDR1 is MNHEY and CDR2 is SVGAGI. The CDR3 has 15 amino acids. V was trimmed by 4 bases and J by 7 bases, leaving 19 bases between them. The CDR3 reads CASSSRDPPNFGYTF. For the CDR3, the DNA is TGTGCCAGCAGTTCGAGGGATCCCCCGAATTTTGGCTACACCTTC.

This rearrangement joins TRBV27 to TRBJ1-2; D may be TRBD1 (5 bases). Germline CDR1 and CDR2: MNHEY and SMNVEV (reference sequence). V dropped 0 bases and J dropped 7 bases, with 12 bases sitting between them. The CDR3 sequence is 14 residues long. The CDR3 protein is CASSLSIGVSGYTF. As DNA, the CDR3 is TGTGCCAGCAGTTTATCTATAGGGGTTAGTGGCTACACCTTC.